The 6 T cell receptor beta chains below come from one sample, sequenced in a study of T-cell memory formation after mild COVID-19. MiXCR, run by TCRdb on the 5' RACE reads, gives a single entry per CDR3 protein. The sample contains some 180,000 distinct CDR3 sequences, about 18% of which appear only once. Material for sequencing was PBMCs or a T cell subset sorted from them (not recorded which). The receptor set was obtained from a man aged 18 to 30 who had mild COVID-19 (a few samples of this study predate the infection). Cell type and time point are not known.

J is TRBJ2-1 and V is TRBV30; D ambiguous. Germline-derived CDR1 and CDR2 are GTSNPN and SVGIG (reference sequence). CDR3 length: 11 amino acids. V lost 2 bases to trimming and J lost 7 bases, with 6 bases between them. The CDR3 DNA reads TGTGCCTGGAGTAGGGCAAATGAGCAGTTCTTC. Translation gives CAWSRANEQFF.

CDR3 sequence reads: CASSDSGEMAKNIQYF. In DNA, the CDR3 is TGCGCCAGCAGCGACTCGGGGGAAATGGCCAAAAACATTCAGTACTTC. This sequence joins TRBV5-1 and TRBJ2-4; possible D gene TRBD2, 6 bases. Germline loops: CDR1 SGHRS, CDR2 YFSETQ. The CDR3 sequence is 16 residues long. V lost 4 bases and J 1 base, leaving 15 bases between the germline ends.

This clonotype has more than one count but fewer than ten. This chain links TRBV7-9 with TRBJ2-7; the D call may be TRBD1 or TRBD2 (5 bases each). Trimming shortened V by 5 bases and J by 4 bases, and 15 bases separated the two germline ends. The CDR3 totals 14 residues. Germline CDR1 and CDR2: SEHNR and FQNEAQ (reference sequence). The CDR3 DNA sequence: TGTGCCAGCAGCATTCTGGGGGTGATGTACGAGCAGTACGTC. This encodes CASSILGVMYEQYV.

The rearrangement joins TRBV10-3 to TRBJ2-7; possibly TRBD2 for D (5 bases). The CDR3 covers 15 residues. V shed 4 bases and J shed 3 bases, with 16 bases lying between them. Germline V gene data show CDR1 as ENHRY and CDR2 as SYGVKD. CDR3 residues: CAISAARGILYEQYF. As DNA, the CDR3 is TGTGCCATCAGTGCCGCGAGAGGGATACTCTACGAGCAGTACTTC.

This clonotype came up a few times. This sequence joins TRBV7-2 and TRBJ1-1, with a possible D match to TRBD1 (5 bases). V shed 4 bases and J shed 2 bases, with 14 bases lying between them. The CDR3 is 15 residues long. Germline CDR1 SGHTA, CDR2 FQGNSA. CDR3 sequence reads: CASSSSFRTNTEAFF. CDR3 nucleotides: TGTGCCAGCAGCTCGAGTTTTCGGACAAACACTGAAGCTTTCTTT.

There are a few counts of this clonotype. The chain joins TRBV7-9 to TRBJ1-1; 7 bases are a match to TRBD1. This CDR3 is built from 12 residues. Trimming took 8 bases from V and 6 from J; bases not matched to a gene: 6. Germline V CDR1 and CDR2: SEHNR, FQNEAQ (reference sequence). This chain's CDR3 is CASSVDRAEAFF. The CDR3 DNA reads as TGTGCCAGCTCCGTTGACAGGGCTGAAGCTTTCTTT. Filled out from reference TRBV7-9 and TRBJ1-1, the complete variable domain reads DTGVSQNPRHKITKRGQNVTFRCDPISEHNRLYWYRQTLGQGPEFLTYFQNEAQLEKSRLLSDRFSAERPKGSFSTLEIQRTEQGDSAMYLCASSVDRAEAFFGQGTRLTVV.